This note documents a single TCR beta chain sequence. Its specificity is unknown. Generated by immunoSEQ multiplex PCR, the TCRdb table keeps only in-frame clones and is missing some. The profile shows 450 or so clones, around 88% of them singletons. This specimen belongs to a study of primary melanoma T cells and metastatic recurrence. For the study at large: Samples were primary melanomas of stage T2 to T4.

Study-wide points: Primary melanomas may harbor an effective T-cell antitumor response, authors suggested. T-cell fraction reportedly outperformed other histopathological variables added to thickness.

Primary melanoma in these patients was surgically resected but could recur metastatically. This CDR3 region has 17 residues. Sample: melanoma tumor tissue. The sequence came from a human donor with melanoma. The chain has TRBV1 and TRBJ1-2; the table names TRBD1, a call not compared with the DNA. TRBV1 counts as a pseudogene. CDR3 DNA sequence: TGCGCCAGCAGTTTAGCCTCAAGACCGGGACAGGGGTATGGCTACACCTTC. Its translation: CASSLASRPGQGYGYTF.